Listed here are 13 T cell receptor beta chains from one sample, sequenced in a study of T-cell memory formation after mild COVID-19. In TCRdb, the 5' RACE reads were re-called with MiXCR into one record per CDR3 protein. Of 450,000 to 650,000 distinct CDR3 sequences in the sample, around 21% are singletons; the top ten hold approximately 13%. Sequencing was carried out using PBMCs or a T cell subset sorted from them (not recorded which). The receptor source for this set is an adult woman who had mild COVID-19 (a few samples of this study predate the infection). Cell type and time point are not known.

In this sample, this clonotype turned up once. The gene calls are TRBV29-1 and TRBJ1-1; TRBD1 matches at 8 bases. This CDR3 comprises 12 residues. V was clipped by 7 bases and J by 2 bases; unmatched bases: 3. Germline V gene lookup returns CDR1 SQVTM and CDR2 ANQGSEA. CDR3 sequence (DNA): TGCAGCGGGGGACAGGTTAACACTGAAGCTTTCTTT. Translating it yields CSGGQVNTEAFF.

This clonotype was observed a few times. The genes are TRBV7-2 and TRBJ2-5, with 14 bases lining up with TRBD2. The CDR3 totals 17 residues. Germline V lookup: CDR1 SGHTA, CDR2 FQGNSA. V trimming: 5 bases; J trimming: 1 base; junction bases outside the gene matches: 6. This CDR3 reads CASSNPGLAGVQETQYF. Written as DNA, the CDR3 is TGTGCCAGCAGCAACCCGGGACTAGCGGGGGTCCAAGAGACCCAGTACTTC.

The sample holds a few counts of this clonotype. The chain is built from TRBV3-1 and TRBJ2-5; tentatively, D is TRBD2 (5 bases). Germline CDR1 and CDR2: LGHDT and YNNKEL (reference sequence). CDR3 length equals 15 residues. V lost 3 bases, J lost 4 bases, and 15 bases lay in between. CDR3 DNA: TGTGCCAGCAGCCACCGGGGATTGGTCAGAGAGACCCAGTACTTC. Translating gives CASSHRGLVRETQYF.

This sequence joins TRBV20-1 and TRBJ2-3; 7 bases are shared with TRBD1. The CDR3 has 13 amino acids. Germline V gives CDR1 DFQATT, CDR2 SNEGSKA (reference sequence). The V and J ends lost 7 bases and 4 bases, in that order; junction bases with no gene match: 8. This chain's CDR3 is CSVLQGWADTQYF. CDR3 sequence (DNA): TGCAGTGTCCTACAGGGGTGGGCAGATACGCAGTATTTT.

CDR3 in DNA: TGCGCCAGCTCCTTGCCGGGTAGCGGAATTCACACCCTCCACTTT. Translated, it gives CASSLPGSGIHTLHF. The chain joins TRBV5-1 to TRBJ1-6; D gene ambiguous. The CDR3 extends over 15 amino acids. Germline-derived CDR1 and CDR2 are SGHRS and YFSETQ. V dropped 7 bases and J dropped 14 bases, with 25 bases sitting between them. The full variable domain, rest sourced from reference TRBV5-1 and TRBJ1-6, is KAGVTQTPRYLIKTRGQQVTLSCSPISGHRSVSWYQQTPGQGLQFLFEYFSETQRNKGNFPGRFSGRQFSNSRSEMNVSTLELGDSALYLCASSLPGSGIHTLHFGNGTRLTVT.

V gene TRBV20-1 combines with J gene TRBJ2-1; no clear D. Trimming cost V 6 bases and J 5 bases, with 8 bases left between them. This CDR3 is built from 11 residues. The germline V gene has CDR1 DFQATT and CDR2 SNEGSKA (reference sequence). Here the CDR3 DNA reads TGCAGTGCCCCGATTCACAATGAGCAGTTCTTC. Amino acids: CSAPIHNEQFF.

This chain uses TRBV6-2 or TRBV6-3 with TRBJ1-1, with 7 bases lining up with TRBD1. The CDR3 consists of 15 residues. Germline V gene lookup returns CDR1 MNHEY and CDR2 SVGEGT. J was trimmed by 3 bases and V by 5 bases; bases with no gene match: 9. The CDR3 sequence is CASSTTGIEDTEAFF. The CDR3 DNA is TGTGCCAGCAGTACGACAGGGATTGAGGACACTGAAGCTTTCTTT.

This clonotype showed up just a few times. The V call is TRBV3-1, the J call TRBJ2-5, with TRBD2 matching over 10 bases. Losses at the gene ends were 5 bases for V and 4 bases for J; bases not matched to a gene: 13. CDR1 and CDR2 from the germline V gene are LGHDT and YNNKEL (reference sequence). The CDR3 extends over 17 amino acids. CDR3 nucleotide sequence: TGTGCCAGCAGCTCCCCCTTTGTGGCTAGCGGGGGAGAGACCCAGTACTTC. Encoded protein: CASSSPFVASGGETQYF.

The V gene is TRBV12-3 or TRBV12-4, the J gene TRBJ1-2; 7 positions agree with TRBD1. The V gene end was trimmed by 7 bases and the J gene end by 4 bases; junction bases not matched to a gene: 3. The CDR3 extends over 12 amino acids. CDR3: CASTGDSYGYTF. The CDR3 nucleotides are TGTGCCAGCACCGGGGACAGCTATGGCTACACCTTC.

The chain is built from TRBV12-3 or TRBV12-4 and TRBJ1-1, with D possibly TRBD1 on 6 matching bases. Trimming took 6 bases from V and 4 from J, leaving 15 bases between them. The CDR3 spans 14 residues. Written as DNA, the CDR3 is TGTGCCAGCAGGCTTCAGGGGTTTTTCACTGAAGCTTTCTTT. Translated: CASRLQGFFTEAFF.

The chain is built from TRBV29-1 and TRBJ2-7, with 9 bases matching TRBD1. From germline, CDR1 is SQVTM and CDR2 ANQGSEA. The CDR3 covers 13 residues. V lost 7 bases and J lost 0; bases outside the gene matches: 4. CDR3 bases: TGCAGCGCTTGGACAGGGGACTCCTACGAGCAGTACTTC. Protein sequence: CSAWTGDSYEQYF.

The table lists this clonotype with a few counts. The rearrangement joins TRBV18 to TRBJ2-7; D may correspond to TRBD1 or TRBD2 (5 bases each). V was pared by 3 bases and J by 0 bases, with 9 bases between. Germline-derived CDR1 and CDR2 are KGHSH and LQKENI. The CDR3 sequence is 14 residues long. The CDR3 loop reads CASSPGPHSYEQYF. The CDR3 DNA reads as TGTGCCAGCTCACCGGGACCCCACTCCTACGAGCAGTACTTC.

This clonotype was counted only a few times. CDR3 sequence: CASSEQGTITF. The CDR3, as DNA: TGTGCCAGCAGCGAACAGGGGACCATAACCTTC. V gene TRBV7-9 combines with J gene TRBJ1-2; 7 bases agree with TRBD1. The CDR3 contains 11 residues. Germline-derived CDR1 and CDR2 are SEHNR and FQNEAQ (reference sequence). The V gene end was trimmed by 5 bases and the J gene end by 14 bases; junction bases not matched to a gene: 8.